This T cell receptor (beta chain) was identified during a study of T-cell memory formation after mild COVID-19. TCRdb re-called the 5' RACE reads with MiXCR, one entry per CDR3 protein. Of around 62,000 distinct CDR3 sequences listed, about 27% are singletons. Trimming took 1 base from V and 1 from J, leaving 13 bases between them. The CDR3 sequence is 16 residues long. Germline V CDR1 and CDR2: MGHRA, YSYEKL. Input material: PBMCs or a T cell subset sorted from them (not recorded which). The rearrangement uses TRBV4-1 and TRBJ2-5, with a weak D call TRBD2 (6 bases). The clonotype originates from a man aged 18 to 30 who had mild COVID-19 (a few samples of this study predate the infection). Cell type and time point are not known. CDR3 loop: CASSQGTGGSQETQYF. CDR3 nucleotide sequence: TGCGCCAGCAGCCAAGGGACCGGGGGAAGCCAAGAGACCCAGTACTTC.